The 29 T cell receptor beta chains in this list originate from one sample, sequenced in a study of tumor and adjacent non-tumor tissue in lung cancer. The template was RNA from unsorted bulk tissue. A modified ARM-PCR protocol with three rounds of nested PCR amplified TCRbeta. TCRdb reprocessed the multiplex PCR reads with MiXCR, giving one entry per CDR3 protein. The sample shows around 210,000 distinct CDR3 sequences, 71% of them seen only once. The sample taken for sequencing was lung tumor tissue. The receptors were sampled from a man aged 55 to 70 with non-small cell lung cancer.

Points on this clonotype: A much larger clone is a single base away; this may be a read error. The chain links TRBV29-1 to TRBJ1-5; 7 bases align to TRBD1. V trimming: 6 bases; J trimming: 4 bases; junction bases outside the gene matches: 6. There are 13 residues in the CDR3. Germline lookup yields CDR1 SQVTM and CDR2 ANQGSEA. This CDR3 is CSVGGGGNQPQHF. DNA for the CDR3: TGCAGCGTCGGAGGGGGCGGGAATCAGCCCCAGCATTTT.

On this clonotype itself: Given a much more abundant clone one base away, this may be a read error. The CDR3 bases are TGTGCCAGCAGTTTTTCCAGCCCAGATACGCAGTATTTT. This translates into CASSFSSPDTQYF. The chain uses TRBV12-3 or TRBV12-4 and TRBJ2-3; unclear D gene. The CDR3 has 13 amino acids. V shed 3 bases and J shed 4 bases, with 8 bases lying between them.

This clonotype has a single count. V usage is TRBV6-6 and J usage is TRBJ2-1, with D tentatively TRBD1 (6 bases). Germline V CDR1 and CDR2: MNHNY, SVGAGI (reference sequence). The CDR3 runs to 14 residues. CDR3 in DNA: TGTACCTGCACCGGGACAACCAAACACAATGAGCAGTTCTTC. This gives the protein CTCTGTTKHNEQFF.

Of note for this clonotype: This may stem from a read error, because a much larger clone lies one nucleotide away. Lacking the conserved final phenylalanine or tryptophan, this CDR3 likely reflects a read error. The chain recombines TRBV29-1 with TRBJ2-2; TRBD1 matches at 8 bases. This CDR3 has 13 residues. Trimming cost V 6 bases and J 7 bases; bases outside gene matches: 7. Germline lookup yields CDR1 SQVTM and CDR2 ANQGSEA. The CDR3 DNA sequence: TGCAGCGTGGGACAGGCAAGCGGCGGGGAGCTGTTTTAT. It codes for CSVGQASGGELFY.

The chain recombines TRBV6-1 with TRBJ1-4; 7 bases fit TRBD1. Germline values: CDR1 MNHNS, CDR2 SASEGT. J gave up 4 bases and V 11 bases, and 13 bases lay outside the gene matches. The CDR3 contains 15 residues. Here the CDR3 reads CAGILATGNNEKLFF. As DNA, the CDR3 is TGTGCCGGCATTCTTGCGACAGGGAATAATGAAAAACTGTTTTTT.

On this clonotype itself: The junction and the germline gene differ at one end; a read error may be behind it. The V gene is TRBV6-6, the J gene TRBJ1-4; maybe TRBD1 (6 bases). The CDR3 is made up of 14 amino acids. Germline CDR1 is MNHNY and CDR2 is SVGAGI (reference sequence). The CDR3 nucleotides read TGTGCCAGCAGTTACGGACAGAGCGGCGAAAAACTGCTTTTT. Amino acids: CASSYGQSGEKLLF.

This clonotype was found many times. The DNA for the CDR3 is TGTGCCAGCAGTCCCCGGGGCATGGGTGAGCAGTTCTTC. This gives the protein CASSPRGMGEQFF. This chain links TRBV12-3 or TRBV12-4 with TRBJ2-1; D tentatively reads TRBD1 or TRBD2 (5 bases each). CDR3 length equals 13 residues. V was clipped by 5 bases and J by 9 bases, with 14 bases between them.

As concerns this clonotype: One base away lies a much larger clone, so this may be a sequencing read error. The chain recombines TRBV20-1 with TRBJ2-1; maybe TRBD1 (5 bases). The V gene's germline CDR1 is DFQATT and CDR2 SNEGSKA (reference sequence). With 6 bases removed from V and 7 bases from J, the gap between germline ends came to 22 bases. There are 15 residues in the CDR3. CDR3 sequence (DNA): TGCAGTGCCAGGGTACCCTGGGGTTCTGGTAATGAGCAGTTCTTC. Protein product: CSARVPWGSGNEQFF.

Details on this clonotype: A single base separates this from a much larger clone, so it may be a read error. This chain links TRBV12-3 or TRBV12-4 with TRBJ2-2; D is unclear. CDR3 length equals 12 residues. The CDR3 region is CASRFSAGELFF. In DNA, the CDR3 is TGTGCCAGCCGTTTTTCGGCCGGGGAGCTGTTTTTT.

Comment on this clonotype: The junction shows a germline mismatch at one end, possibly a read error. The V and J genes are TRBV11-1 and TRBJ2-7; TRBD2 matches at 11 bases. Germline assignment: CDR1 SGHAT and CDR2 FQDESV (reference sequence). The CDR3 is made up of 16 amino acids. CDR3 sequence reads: CTSSPGASGGSHEQYF. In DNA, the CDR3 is TGTACCAGCAGCCCTGGGGCTAGCGGGGGGTCACACGAGCAGTACTTC. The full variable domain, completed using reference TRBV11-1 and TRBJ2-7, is EAEVAQSPRYKITEKSQAVAFWCDPISGHATLYWYRQILGQGPELLVQFQDESVVDDSQLPKDRFSAERLKGVDSTLKIQPAELGDSAMYLCTSSPGASGGSHEQYFGPGTRLTVT.

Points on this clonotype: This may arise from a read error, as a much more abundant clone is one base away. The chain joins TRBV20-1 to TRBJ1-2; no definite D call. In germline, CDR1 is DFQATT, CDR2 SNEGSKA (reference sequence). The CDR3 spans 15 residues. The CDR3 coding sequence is TGCGGTGCTAGAGATCATGGACGGCGGTTAGGAGGCTACACCTTC. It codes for CGARDHGRRLGGYTF.

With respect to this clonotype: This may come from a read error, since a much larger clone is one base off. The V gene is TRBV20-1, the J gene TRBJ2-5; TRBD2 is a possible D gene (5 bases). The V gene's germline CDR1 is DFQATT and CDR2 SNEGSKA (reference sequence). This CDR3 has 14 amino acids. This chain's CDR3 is CSAGDLETTYTQYF. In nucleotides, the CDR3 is TGCAGTGCTGGAGATCTGGAGACTACCTATACCCAGTACTTC.

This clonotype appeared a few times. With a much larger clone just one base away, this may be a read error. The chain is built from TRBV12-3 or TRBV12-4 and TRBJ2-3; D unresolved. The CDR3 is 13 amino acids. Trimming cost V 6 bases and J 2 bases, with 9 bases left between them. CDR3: CASSPLNTDTQYF. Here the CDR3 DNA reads TGTGCCAGCAGCCCCCTTAACACAGATACGCAGTATTTT.

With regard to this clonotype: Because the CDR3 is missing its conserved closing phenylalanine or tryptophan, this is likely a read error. The CDR3 nucleotides read TGCAGTGCTGGGCCGAGCGGGACGCCCAACGAGCAGTACCTC. This codes for CSAGPSGTPNEQYL. This chain links TRBV20-1 with TRBJ2-7; 7 bases map to TRBD2. The CDR3 contains 14 residues. V lost 5 bases and J lost 5; bases outside the gene matches: 12. Germline-derived CDR1 and CDR2 are DFQATT and SNEGSKA (reference sequence).

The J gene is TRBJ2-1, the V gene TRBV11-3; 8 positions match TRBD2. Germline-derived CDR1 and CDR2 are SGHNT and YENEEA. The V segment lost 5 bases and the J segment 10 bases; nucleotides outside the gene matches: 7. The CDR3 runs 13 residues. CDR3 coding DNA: TGTGCCAGCAGCCCGACTAGCGTGAGCGAGCAGTTCTTC. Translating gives CASSPTSVSEQFF.

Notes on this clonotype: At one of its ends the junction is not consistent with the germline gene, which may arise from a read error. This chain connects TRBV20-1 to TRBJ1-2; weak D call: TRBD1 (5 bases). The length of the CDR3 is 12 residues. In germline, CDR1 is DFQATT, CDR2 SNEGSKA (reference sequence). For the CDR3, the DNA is TGCAGTGCTATTAGGGGTAGCTATGGCTACATCTTC. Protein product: CSAIRGSYGYIF.

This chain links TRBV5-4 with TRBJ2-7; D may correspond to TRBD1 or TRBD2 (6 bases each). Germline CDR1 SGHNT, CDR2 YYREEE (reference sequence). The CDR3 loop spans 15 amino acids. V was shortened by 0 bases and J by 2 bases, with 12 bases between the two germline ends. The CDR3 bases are TGTGCCAGCAGCTTGGGACGGGGGCAAACCTACGAGCAGTACTTC. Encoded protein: CASSLGRGQTYEQYF.

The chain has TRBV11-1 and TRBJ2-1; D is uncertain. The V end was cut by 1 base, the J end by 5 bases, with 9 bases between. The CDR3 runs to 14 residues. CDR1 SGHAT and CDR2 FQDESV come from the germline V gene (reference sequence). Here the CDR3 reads CASSLELLHNEQFF. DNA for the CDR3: TGTGCCAGCAGCTTAGAGTTATTACACAATGAGCAGTTCTTC. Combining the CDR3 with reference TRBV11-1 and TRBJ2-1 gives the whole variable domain EAEVAQSPRYKITEKSQAVAFWCDPISGHATLYWYRQILGQGPELLVQFQDESVVDDSQLPKDRFSAERLKGVDSTLKIQPAELGDSAMYLCASSLELLHNEQFFGPGTRLTVL.

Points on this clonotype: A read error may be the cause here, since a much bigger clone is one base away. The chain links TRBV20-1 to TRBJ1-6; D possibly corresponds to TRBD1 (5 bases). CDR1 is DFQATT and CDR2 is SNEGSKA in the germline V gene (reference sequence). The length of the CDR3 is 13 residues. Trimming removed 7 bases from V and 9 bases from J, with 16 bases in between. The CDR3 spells CSVSGTWGSPLHF. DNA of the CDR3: TGCAGTGTTTCCGGGACCTGGGGTTCACCCCTCCACTTT.

This CDR3 is CASWGSYNSPLHF. The CDR3 DNA reads as TGCGCCAGCTGGGGCTCCTATAATTCACCCCTCCACTTT. The V call is TRBV10-2, the J call TRBJ1-6; D remains ambiguous. CDR1 is WSHSY, CDR2 SAAADI, per germline. The CDR3 loop spans 13 amino acids. Deletions cut 8 bases from V and 0 bases from J, with 5 bases between.

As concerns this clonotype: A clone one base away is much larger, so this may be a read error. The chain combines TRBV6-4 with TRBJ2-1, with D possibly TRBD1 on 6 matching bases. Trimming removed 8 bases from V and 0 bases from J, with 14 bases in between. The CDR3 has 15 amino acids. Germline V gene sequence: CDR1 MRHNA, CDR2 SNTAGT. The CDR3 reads CASGPGHSSYNEQFF. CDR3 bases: TGTGCCAGCGGCCCGGGACACAGCTCCTACAATGAGCAGTTCTTC.

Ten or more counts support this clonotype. The CDR3 here is CASSSLTGRNQPQHF. As DNA, the CDR3 is TGTGCCAGCAGTTCCCTGACAGGGCGCAATCAGCCCCAGCATTTT. The rearrangement joins TRBV6-2 or TRBV6-3 to TRBJ1-5; 7 bases align to TRBD1. Germline trimming cut 4 bases from V and 2 bases from J; bases unmatched to any gene: 5. This CDR3 has 15 residues. Germline V gives CDR1 MNHEY, CDR2 SVGEGT.

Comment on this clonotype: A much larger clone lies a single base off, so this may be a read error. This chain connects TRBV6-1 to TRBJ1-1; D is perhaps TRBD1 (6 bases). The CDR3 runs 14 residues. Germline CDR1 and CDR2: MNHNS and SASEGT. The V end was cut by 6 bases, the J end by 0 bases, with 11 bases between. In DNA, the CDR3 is TGTGCCAGCAGCCCCACAGGGATGAACACTGAAGCTTTCTTT. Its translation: CASSPTGMNTEAFF.

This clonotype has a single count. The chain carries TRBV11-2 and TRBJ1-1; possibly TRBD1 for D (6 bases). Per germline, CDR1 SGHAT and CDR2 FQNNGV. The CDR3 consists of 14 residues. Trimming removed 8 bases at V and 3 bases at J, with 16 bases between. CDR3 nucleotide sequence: TGTGCCAGCCTACGGGGACACCAGTACACTGAAGCTTTCTTT. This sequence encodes CASLRGHQYTEAFF.

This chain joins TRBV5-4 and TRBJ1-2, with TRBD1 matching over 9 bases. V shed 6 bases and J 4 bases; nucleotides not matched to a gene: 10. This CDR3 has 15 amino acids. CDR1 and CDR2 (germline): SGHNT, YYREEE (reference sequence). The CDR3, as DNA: TGTGCCAGCATCTCACCGGGACAGGGACCCTATGGCTACACCTTC. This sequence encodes CASISPGQGPYGYTF. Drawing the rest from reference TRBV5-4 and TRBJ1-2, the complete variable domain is ETGVTQSPTHLIKTRGQQVTLRCSSQSGHNTVSWYQQALGQGPQFIFQYYREEENGRGNFPPRFSGLQFPNYSSELNVNALELDDSALYLCASISPGQGPYGYTFGSGTRLTVV.

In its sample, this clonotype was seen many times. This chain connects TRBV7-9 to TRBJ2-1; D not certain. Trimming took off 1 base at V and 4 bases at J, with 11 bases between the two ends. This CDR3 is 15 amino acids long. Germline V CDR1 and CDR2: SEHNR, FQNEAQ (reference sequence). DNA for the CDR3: TGTGCCAGCAGCTTAGACACTATGAGGTACAATGAGCAGTTCTTC. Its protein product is CASSLDTMRYNEQFF.

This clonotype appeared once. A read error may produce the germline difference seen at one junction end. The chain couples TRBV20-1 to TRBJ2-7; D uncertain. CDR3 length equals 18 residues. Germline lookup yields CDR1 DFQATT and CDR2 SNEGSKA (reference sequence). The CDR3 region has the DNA TGCAGTCTGGGTCCGGTGGTCGGCCAACGTAGGTTTTCCTACGACCAGTACTTC. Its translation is CSLGPVVGQRRFSYDQYF.

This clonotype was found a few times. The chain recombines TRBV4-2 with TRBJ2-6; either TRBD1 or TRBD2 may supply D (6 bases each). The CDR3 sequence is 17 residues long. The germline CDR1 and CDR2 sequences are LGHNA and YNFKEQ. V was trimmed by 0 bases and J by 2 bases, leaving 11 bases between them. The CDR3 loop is CASSQDRGGAGANVLTF. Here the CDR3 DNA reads TGTGCCAGCAGCCAAGACAGGGGAGGAGCTGGGGCCAACGTCCTGACTTTC.

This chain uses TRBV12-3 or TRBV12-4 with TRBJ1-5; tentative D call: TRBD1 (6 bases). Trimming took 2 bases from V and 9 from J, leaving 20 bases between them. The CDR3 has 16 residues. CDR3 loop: CASSLTTGCEARPQHF. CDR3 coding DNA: TGTGCCAGCAGTTTAACCACAGGGTGCGAGGCTCGGCCCCAGCATTTT.